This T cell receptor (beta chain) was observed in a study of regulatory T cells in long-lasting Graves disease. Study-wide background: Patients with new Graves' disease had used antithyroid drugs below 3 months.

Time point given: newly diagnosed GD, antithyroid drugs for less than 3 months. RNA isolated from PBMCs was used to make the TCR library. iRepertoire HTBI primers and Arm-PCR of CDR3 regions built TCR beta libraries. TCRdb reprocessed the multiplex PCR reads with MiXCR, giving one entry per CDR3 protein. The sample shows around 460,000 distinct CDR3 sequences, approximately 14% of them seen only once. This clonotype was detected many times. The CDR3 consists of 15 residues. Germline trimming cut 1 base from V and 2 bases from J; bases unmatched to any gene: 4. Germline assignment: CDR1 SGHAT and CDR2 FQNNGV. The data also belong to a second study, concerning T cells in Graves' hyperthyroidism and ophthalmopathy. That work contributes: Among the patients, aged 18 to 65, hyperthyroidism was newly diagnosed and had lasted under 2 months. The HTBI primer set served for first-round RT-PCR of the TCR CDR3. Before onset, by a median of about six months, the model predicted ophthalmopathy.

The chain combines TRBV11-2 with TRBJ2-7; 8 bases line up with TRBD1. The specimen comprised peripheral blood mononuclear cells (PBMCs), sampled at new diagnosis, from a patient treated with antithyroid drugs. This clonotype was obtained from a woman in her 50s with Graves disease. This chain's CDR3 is CASSLGQGMAYEQYF. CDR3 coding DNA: TGTGCCAGCAGCTTAGGACAGGGGATGGCCTACGAGCAGTACTTC.